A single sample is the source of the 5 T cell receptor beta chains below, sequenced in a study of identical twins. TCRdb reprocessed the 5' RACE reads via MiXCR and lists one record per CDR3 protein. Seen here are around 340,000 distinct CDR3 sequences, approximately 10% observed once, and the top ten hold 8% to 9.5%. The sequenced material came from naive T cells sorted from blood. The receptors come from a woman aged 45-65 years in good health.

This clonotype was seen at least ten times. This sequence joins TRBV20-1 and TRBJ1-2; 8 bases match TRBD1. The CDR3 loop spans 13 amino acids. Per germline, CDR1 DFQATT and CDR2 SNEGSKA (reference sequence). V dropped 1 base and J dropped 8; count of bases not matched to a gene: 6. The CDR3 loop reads CSARAGTGGGYTF. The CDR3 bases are TGCAGTGCTAGAGCCGGGACAGGAGGGGGCTACACCTTC.

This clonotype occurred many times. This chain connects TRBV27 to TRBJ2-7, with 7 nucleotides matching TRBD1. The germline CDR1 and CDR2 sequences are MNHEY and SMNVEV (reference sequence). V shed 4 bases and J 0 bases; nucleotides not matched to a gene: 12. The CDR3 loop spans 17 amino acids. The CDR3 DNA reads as TGTGCCAGCAGTTCCCGACAGGGACCAACCTCCTCCTACGAGCAGTACGTC. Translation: CASSSRQGPTSSYEQYV.

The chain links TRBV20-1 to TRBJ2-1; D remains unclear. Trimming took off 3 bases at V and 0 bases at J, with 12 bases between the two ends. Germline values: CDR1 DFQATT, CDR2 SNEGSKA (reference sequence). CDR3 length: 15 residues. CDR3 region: CSASAIWSSYNEQFF. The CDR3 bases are TGCAGTGCTAGCGCGATATGGAGCTCCTACAATGAGCAGTTCTTC.

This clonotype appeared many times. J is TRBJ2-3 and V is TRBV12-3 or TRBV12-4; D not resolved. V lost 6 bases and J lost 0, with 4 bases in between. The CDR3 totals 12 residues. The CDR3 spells CASSFSTDTQYF. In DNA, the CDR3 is TGTGCCAGCAGCTTTAGCACAGATACGCAGTATTTT.

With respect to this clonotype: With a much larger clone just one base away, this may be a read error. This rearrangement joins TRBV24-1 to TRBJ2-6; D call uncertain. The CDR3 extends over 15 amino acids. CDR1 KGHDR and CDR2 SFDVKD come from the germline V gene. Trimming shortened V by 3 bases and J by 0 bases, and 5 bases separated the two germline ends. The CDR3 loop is CATSDRHSGANVLTF. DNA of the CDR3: TGTGCCACCAGTGATCGTCACTCTGGGGCCAACGTCCTGACTTTC.